A single sample gave rise to the 17 T cell receptor beta chains below, sequenced in a study of blood T cell repertoires in COVID-19. The method was immunoSEQ multiplex PCR; TCRdb's version includes in-frame clones alone and lacks a portion of them. The sample shows under 300,000 clones, approximately 83% of them seen only once. Sequencing input: PBMCs or T cells enriched from blood (not recorded which). The receptors shown here come from a woman aged 45-65 years who had recovered from COVID-19.

This clone has just one count. V usage is TRBV28 and J usage is TRBJ2-1, with TRBD2 matching 11 bases. This CDR3 is built from 15 residues. V was pared by 3 bases and J by 7 bases, with 5 bases of the junction left unmatched. The V gene's germline CDR1 is MDHEN and CDR2 SYDVKM. The chain's CDR3 is CASSFRLAGGNEQFF. DNA of the CDR3: TGTGCCAGCAGTTTTCGTCTAGCGGGGGGAAATGAGCAGTTCTTC. Complete variable domain (other parts from reference TRBV28 and TRBJ2-1): DVKVTQSSRYLVKRTGEKVFLECVQDMDHENMFWYRQDPGLGLRLIYFSYDVKMKEKGDIPEGYSVSREKKERFSLILESASTNQTSMYLCASSFRLAGGNEQFFGPGTRLTVL.

This chain uses TRBV6-5 with TRBJ2-7; a possible D gene is TRBD2 (5 bases). The CDR3 sequence is 12 residues long. The V and J ends lost 5 bases and 4 bases respectively, with 9 bases between them. Germline V gene data show CDR1 as MNHEY and CDR2 as SVGAGI. The CDR3 is CASSRTAYEQYF. As DNA, the CDR3 is TGTGCCAGCAGTAGGACTGCGTACGAGCAGTACTTC.

The rearrangement uses TRBV5-1 and TRBJ2-1; possible D gene TRBD1, 5 bases. The ends were cut back, 5 bases at V and 0 bases at J, with 6 bases in the middle. Per the germline V gene, CDR1 is SGHRS and CDR2 is YFSETQ. The CDR3 is 13 amino acids. The CDR3 nucleotides read TGCGCCAGCAGAAGGGGCTCCTACAATGAGCAGTTCTTC. Protein sequence: CASRRGSYNEQFF. The full variable domain, rest sourced from reference TRBV5-1 and TRBJ2-1, is KAGVTQTPRYLIKTRGQQVTLSCSPISGHRSVSWYQQTPGQGLQFLFEYFSETQRNKGNFPGRFSGRQFSNSRSEMNVSTLELGDSALYLCASRRGSYNEQFFGPGTRLTVL.

The table lists this clone with a few counts. This chain links TRBV6-2 or TRBV6-3 with TRBJ2-5; TRBD1 aligns across 9 bases. The V gene's germline CDR1 is MNHEY and CDR2 SVGEGT. V shed 4 bases and J 0 bases; nucleotides not matched to a gene: 15. The CDR3 covers 19 residues. The CDR3 reads CASSSRLQGAEGYQETQYF. The CDR3 DNA is TGTGCCAGCAGTTCTAGACTACAGGGGGCGGAGGGGTACCAAGAGACCCAGTACTTC.

The chain recombines TRBV2 with TRBJ2-3; the match to TRBD2 covers 11 bases. The CDR3 extends over 15 amino acids. V lost 5 bases and J lost 0; bases outside the gene matches: 1. Germline-derived CDR1 and CDR2 are SNHLY and FYNNEI. CDR3 nucleotides: TGTGCCAGCAGTTGGACTAGCGGGAGCACAGATACGCAGTATTTT. Amino acid sequence: CASSWTSGSTDTQYF.

The chain has TRBV11-3 and TRBJ1-1, with 8 bases lining up with TRBD1. Looked up from germline, CDR1 is SGHNT and CDR2 is YENEEA. This CDR3 comprises 15 residues. Trimming removed 0 bases from V and 5 bases from J; junction bases left unmatched: 5. CDR3 DNA: TGTGCCAGCAGCTTAGACGACAGGGGAGGTACTGAAGCTTTCTTT. Protein product: CASSLDDRGGTEAFF.

This sequence joins TRBV5-1 and TRBJ1-1; 8 bases map to TRBD1. Trimming took 5 bases from V and 1 from J; bases not matched to a gene: 7. Germline V gene data show CDR1 as SGHRS and CDR2 as YFSETQ. CDR3 length equals 15 residues. The CDR3 sequence is CASSWGTGENTEAFF. CDR3 nucleotide sequence: TGCGCCAGCAGTTGGGGGACAGGAGAGAACACTGAAGCTTTCTTT.

CDR3 in amino acids: CASSLALDSEAFF. The CDR3 DNA reads as TGTGCCAGCAGTTTAGCGCTAGACAGTGAAGCTTTCTTT. This chain connects TRBV12-3 or TRBV12-4 to TRBJ1-1; a weak D match, TRBD1 (5 bases). Deletions cut 0 bases from V and 7 bases from J, with 9 bases between. The CDR3 length is 13 residues.

The chain recombines TRBV2 with TRBJ1-6, with TRBD1 identical over 7 bases. The CDR3 is 15 residues long. With V trimmed by 4 bases and J by 7 bases, 7 bases remained unmatched. Germline-derived CDR1 and CDR2 are SNHLY and FYNNEI. The CDR3 DNA is TGTGCCAGCAGTGCAAGACAGGGTCTGAATTCACCCCTCCACTTT. Amino acids: CASSARQGLNSPLHF.

The chain carries TRBV25-1 and TRBJ1-1, with D perhaps matching TRBD1 (5 bases). V lost 3 bases and J lost 0, with 17 bases in between. The CDR3 length is 17 residues. CDR1 MGHDK and CDR2 SYGVNS come from the germline V gene. CDR3 protein: CASSEGVGGRVNTEAFF. The CDR3 DNA is TGTGCCAGCAGTGAGGGGGTTGGGGGGAGGGTGAACACTGAAGCTTTCTTT.

In DNA form, the CDR3 reads TGTGCCAGCAGCTTAGCTTTGGGTGCCCTAGCGGGTACCTACAATGAGCAGTTCTTC. It is translated as CASSLALGALAGTYNEQFF. The V and J genes are TRBV7-9 and TRBJ2-1; 8 bases map to TRBD2. CDR1 and CDR2 from the germline V gene are SEHNR and FQNEAQ (reference sequence). V was pared by 0 bases and J by 2 bases, with 12 bases of the junction left unmatched. The CDR3 has 19 amino acids.

The genes are TRBV5-6 and TRBJ1-2; 7 bases are a match to TRBD1. Germline lookup yields CDR1 SGHDT and CDR2 YYEEEE. The CDR3 length is 15 residues. With 2 bases clipped from V and 6 bases from J, the junction kept 10 bases outside the gene matches. This chain's CDR3 is CASSLVDRVGHGYTF. In DNA, the CDR3 is TGTGCCAGCAGCTTAGTAGACAGGGTGGGACATGGCTACACCTTC.

V and J are TRBV29-1 and TRBJ1-4; TRBD1 aligns across 9 bases. V was pared by 7 bases and J by 2 bases, with 8 bases of the junction left unmatched. The CDR3 contains 15 residues. CDR1 SQVTM and CDR2 ANQGSEA come from the germline V gene. The CDR3 region is CSARQGGGTNEKLFF. Here the CDR3 DNA reads TGCAGCGCCCGACAGGGGGGAGGCACTAATGAAAAACTGTTTTTT. The variable domain in full, with the rest retrieved from reference TRBV29-1 and TRBJ1-4, is SAVISQKPSRDICQRGTSLTIQCQVDSQVTMMFWYRQQPGQSLTLIATANQGSEATYESGFVIDKFPISRPNLTFSTLTVSNMSPEDSSIYLCSARQGGGTNEKLFFGSGTQLSVL.

This chain joins TRBV3-1 (or the pseudogene TRBV3-2) and TRBJ1-5; TRBD1 matches at 11 bases. In germline, CDR1 is LGHDT, CDR2 YNNKEL (reference sequence). There are 15 residues in the CDR3. V gave up 3 bases and J gave up 7 bases; unmatched junction bases: 5. The CDR3 nucleotides are TGTGCCAGCAGCCAGGGCCGGGACAGGGGGCAGCCCCAGCATTTT. Translation gives CASSQGRDRGQPQHF.

The chain carries TRBV5-5 and TRBJ1-2; D is uncertain. The V end was cut by 4 bases, the J end by 5 bases, with 12 bases between. From germline, CDR1 is SGHKS and CDR2 YYEKEE (reference sequence). The CDR3 sequence is 13 residues long. DNA of the CDR3: TGTGCCAGCAGCCCGATTCGAGGGTATGGCTACACCTTC. This translates into CASSPIRGYGYTF.

In the case of this clone: One end of the junction does not line up with germline, which may come from a read error. The chain joins TRBV7-2 to TRBJ2-1; possibly TRBD2 for D (7 bases). The CDR3 totals 14 residues. From germline, CDR1 is SGHTA and CDR2 FQGNSA. The DNA of the CDR3 is TGTGCCAGCAGACCCAGGGGACGACTAGCCGGGACAATCTTC. Translated: CASRPRGRLAGTIF.

This chain connects TRBV7-9 to TRBJ1-4; D is unclear. Germline assignment: CDR1 SEHNR and CDR2 FQNEAQ (reference sequence). V was trimmed by 2 bases and J by 7 bases, leaving 17 bases between them. The CDR3 contains 16 residues. The CDR3 nucleotides read TGTGCCAGCAGCTTAAGGCGGATCACTTTTCGTGAAAAACTGTTTTTT. Translated, it gives CASSLRRITFREKLFF.